A selection of T cell receptor beta chains follows, all from one sample in a study of response to subunit inactivated influenza vaccine. TCRdb reprocessed the RT-PCR reads with MiXCR, giving one entry per CDR3 protein. This table has 860,000 or so distinct CDR3 sequences, about 20% appearing once. The sample in question was PBMCs from blood, obtained around 5 days after vaccination. Every receptor here comes from a man aged 45-65 years who received an inactivated influenza vaccine. Both conserved end residues are part of each CDR3. Each record gives: D gene, V gene, J gene, clone size, CDR3 DNA, CDR3 protein. The D gene is left open where the match is weak. Not every row has a clone size; where given, it reads once, few, many or a size class.

>NA|TRBV7-9|TRBJ2-1|NA
TGTGCCAGCAGCTCCATAGCGGACTTTTACAATGAGCAGTTCTTC
CASSSIADFYNEQFF
>NA|TRBV10-3|TRBJ2-1|few
TGTGCCATCAGCTCCGCAGGGCAAGGTGAGCAGTTCTTC
CAISSAGQGEQFF
>NA|TRBV10-3|TRBJ2-3|NA
TGTGCCATCAGTGAGAGGGAGGGGGCAGATACGCAGTATTTT
CAISEREGADTQYF
>NA|TRBV4-1|TRBJ2-2|NA
TGCGCCAGCAGCCAAGATCTTTTAATGAGACAGTACCCCCTAAGGCTGGAGCTGTTTTTT
CASSQDLLMRQYPLRLELFF
>TRBD1|TRBV5-1|TRBJ2-5|NA
TGCGCCAGCAGCCCGGGGACAGGGGGCAGAGAGACCCAGTACTTC
CASSPGTGGRETQYF
>NA|TRBV14|TRBJ2-2|NA
TGTGCCAGCAGTGACCTCCTTGTTTGGACCTTGGGGACCGGGGAGCTGTTTTTT
CASSDLLVWTLGTGELFF
>TRBD1|TRBV28|TRBJ2-2|NA
TGTGCCAGCAGTTTACCGGGACAGGGCCTACACACCGGGGAGCTGTTTTTT
CASSLPGQGLHTGELFF
>TRBD1|TRBV12-3/TRBV12-4|TRBJ2-7|few
TGTGCCAGCAGTTTAGGTAGGACAGGGGATTCGGAGTACTTC
CASSLGRTGDSEYF
>NA|TRBV20-1|TRBJ1-2|NA
TGCAGTGCTAGAGATAGGGGACACAATAACTATGGCTACACCTTC
CSARDRGHNNYGYTF
>NA|TRBV25-1|TRBJ1-4|many
TGTGCCAGCAGGCCCTGGGGAACTAATGAAAAACTGTTTTTT
CASRPWGTNEKLFF
>NA|TRBV18|TRBJ1-2|few
TGTGCCAGCTCACCACTAGGAGAACGGAACTATGGCTACACCTTC
CASSPLGERNYGYTF
>NA|TRBV20-1|TRBJ1-5|NA
TGCAGTGCCCCTCCGACGAGGGCTAATAGCAATCAGCCCCAGCATTTT
CSAPPTRANSNQPQHF
>NA|TRBV19|TRBJ1-1|NA
TGTGCCAGTAGTATTCGGGGTGGACGGAACACTGAAGCTTTCTTT
CASSIRGGRNTEAFF
>NA|TRBV6-1|TRBJ2-2|NA
TGTGCCAGCACCCCGGGATTCGCGAACACCGGGGAGCTGTTTTTT
CASTPGFANTGELFF
>TRBD1|TRBV7-2|TRBJ2-7|few
TGTGCCAGCAGCTCGCCCATGACAGGGATCTCCTACGAGCAGTACTTC
CASSSPMTGISYEQYF
>NA|TRBV20-1|TRBJ2-5|NA
TGCAGTGCTAGAGACAGGATTTCACAAGAGACCCAGTACTTC
CSARDRISQETQYF
>NA|TRBV20-1|TRBJ1-6|many
TGCAGTGCTAGAGTCGGCAGCTCCTATAATTCACCCCTCCACTTT
CSARVGSSYNSPLHF